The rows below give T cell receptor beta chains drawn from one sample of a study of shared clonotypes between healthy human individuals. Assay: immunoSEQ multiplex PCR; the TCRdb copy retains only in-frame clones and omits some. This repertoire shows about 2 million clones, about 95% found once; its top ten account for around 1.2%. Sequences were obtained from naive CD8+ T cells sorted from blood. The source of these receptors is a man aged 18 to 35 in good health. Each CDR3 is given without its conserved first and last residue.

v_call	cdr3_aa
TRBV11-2	ASSFGVYEQY
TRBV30	AWSVRGREDEQY
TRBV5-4	ASSLTEGETQY
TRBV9	ASSPIGLGTDTQY
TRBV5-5	ASSTTWEGILTGELF
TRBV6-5	ASSLAGVTEAF
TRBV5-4	ASSLEPFETQY
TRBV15	ATGPRGGNQPQH
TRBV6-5	ASRPRGGNQPQH
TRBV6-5	ASSYLRDLNYGYT
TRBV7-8	ASSPPRAGVGADTQY
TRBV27	ASSLNWGVKYEKLF
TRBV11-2	ASSPLGGQGGYEQY
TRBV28	ASNPWKEINNQPQH